These 16 T cell receptor beta chains were all obtained from the same sample, sequenced in a study of blood T cells in healthy people across ages. With a J-beta primer mix and a sample-barcoded 5' primer, a second PCR ran about 6 to 11 cycles. MiXCR, run by TCRdb on the 5' RACE reads, gives a single entry per CDR3 protein. The sample records almost 1 million distinct CDR3 sequences, roughly 47% being singletons. The source material was blood. All receptors derive from a woman aged 60-70 years in good health.

This clonotype was counted between two and nine times. The chain is built from TRBV28 and TRBJ2-6; a possible D gene is TRBD2 (6 bases). The CDR3 is 14 residues long. V dropped 5 bases and J dropped 2 bases, with 7 bases sitting between them. Per germline, CDR1 MDHEN and CDR2 SYDVKM. CDR3 bases: TGTGCCAGCAGTCGGAGGGCTGGGGCCAACGTCCTGACTTTC. Protein sequence: CASSRRAGANVLTF.

This chain uses TRBV28 with TRBJ1-1; 10 nucleotides agree with TRBD1. Per germline, CDR1 MDHEN and CDR2 SYDVKM. This CDR3 has 15 residues. V gave up 5 bases and J gave up 5 bases; unmatched junction bases: 8. CDR3 residues: CASSPRQGAGTEAFF. CDR3 sequence (DNA): TGTGCCAGCAGTCCTCGACAGGGGGCGGGGACTGAAGCTTTCTTT.

The chain couples TRBV7-2 to TRBJ2-4; TRBD2 matches 7 bases. V shed 5 bases and J 8 bases; nucleotides not matched to a gene: 3. The V gene's germline CDR1 is SGHTA and CDR2 FQGNSA. CDR3 size: 12 residues. The CDR3 nucleotides are TGTGCCAGCAGCCCAGCGGGATACATTCAGTACTTC. Its translation: CASSPAGYIQYF.

This clonotype was found a few times. The chain combines TRBV20-1 with TRBJ2-5; 14 nucleotides match TRBD2. Germline assignment: CDR1 DFQATT and CDR2 SNEGSKA (reference sequence). The CDR3 is made up of 18 amino acids. V was pared by 1 base and J by 3 bases, with 10 bases of the junction left unmatched. CDR3 sequence: CSARGGTSGSTVEETQYF. The CDR3 coding sequence is TGCAGTGCTAGAGGGGGGACTAGCGGGAGTACCGTGGAAGAGACCCAGTACTTC.

The J gene is TRBJ2-1, the V gene TRBV27, with D perhaps matching TRBD1 (5 bases). CDR1 and CDR2 from the germline V gene are MNHEY and SMNVEV (reference sequence). The CDR3 consists of 17 residues. V was cut by 2 bases and J by 4 bases, with 18 bases left in between. The CDR3 loop reads CASSLRVLTELYNEQFF. As DNA, the CDR3 is TGTGCCAGCAGTTTAAGGGTCTTGACAGAGCTATACAATGAGCAGTTCTTC.

This clonotype was counted once. The chain combines TRBV5-1 with TRBJ2-3; D is ambiguous. Trimming removed 0 bases at V and 5 bases at J, with 19 bases between. The V gene's germline CDR1 is SGHRS and CDR2 YFSETQ. The CDR3 runs to 17 residues. The CDR3, as DNA: TGCGCCAGCAGCTTGGTCGGCGCTGGAGTAGGAGAAGATACGCAGTATTTT. Its translation is CASSLVGAGVGEDTQYF.

The CDR3 reads CRASRDPNNEQFF. CDR3 in DNA: TGCAGGGCCTCGCGGGACCCAAACAATGAGCAGTTCTTC. The chain is built from TRBV20-1 and TRBJ2-1; D possibly corresponds to TRBD2 (6 bases). Germline V lookup: CDR1 DFQATT, CDR2 SNEGSKA (reference sequence). This CDR3 has 13 residues.

The chain couples TRBV3-1 to TRBJ2-7; no reliable D call. The CDR3 contains 13 residues. Per germline, CDR1 LGHDT and CDR2 YNNKEL (reference sequence). V gave up 4 bases and J gave up 3 bases, with 10 bases separating them. The CDR3 coding sequence is TGTGCCAGCAGCCGCCGTCGTAACTACGAGCAGTACTTC. Amino acids: CASSRRRNYEQYF.

Of note for this clonotype: One end of the junction fails to match germline, which may point to a read error. The chain links TRBV5-1 to TRBJ2-1; weak D call: TRBD1 (6 bases). CDR1 SGHRS and CDR2 YFSETQ come from the germline V gene. The CDR3 is made up of 15 amino acids. This chain's CDR3 is CASSPEDRSYNKQFF. As DNA, the CDR3 is TGCGCCAGCAGCCCAGAGGACAGATCCTACAATAAGCAGTTCTTC.

The chain has TRBV27 and TRBJ2-7; no definite D call. CDR3 length equals 14 residues. V lost 5 bases to trimming and J lost 2 bases, with 13 bases between them. Germline lookup yields CDR1 MNHEY and CDR2 SMNVEV (reference sequence). The CDR3 protein is CASSDSQLPYEQYF. In DNA form, the CDR3 reads TGTGCCAGCAGTGACTCGCAGCTCCCCTACGAGCAGTACTTC.

V gene TRBV3-1 combines with J gene TRBJ1-2, with D unclear. CDR1 is LGHDT and CDR2 is YNNKEL in the germline V gene (reference sequence). V was pared by 3 bases and J by 7 bases, with 15 bases between. CDR3 length equals 14 residues. CDR3 sequence (DNA): TGTGCCAGCAGCCAGGGTCCCACTATTTCTGGCTACACCTTC. This sequence encodes CASSQGPTISGYTF.

The chain uses TRBV3-1 and TRBJ2-3; TRBD1 matches at 8 bases. Germline lookup yields CDR1 LGHDT and CDR2 YNNKEL (reference sequence). V lost 4 bases and J lost 1; bases outside the gene matches: 7. The length of the CDR3 is 16 residues. CDR3: CASSRLSGGGTDTQYF. The DNA for the CDR3 is TGTGCCAGCAGCCGACTTTCAGGGGGCGGCACAGATACGCAGTATTTT.

This clonotype showed up just a few times. V gene TRBV5-1 combines with J gene TRBJ2-1; D possibly corresponds to TRBD1 (5 bases). The V and J ends lost 6 bases and 8 bases respectively, with 21 bases between them. Germline loops: CDR1 SGHRS, CDR2 YFSETQ. CDR3 size: 15 residues. The CDR3 loop is CASNSQMGLTYEQFF. The CDR3 bases are TGCGCCAGCAATTCTCAAATGGGGCTTACATATGAGCAGTTCTTC.

The rearrangement links TRBV6-1 to TRBJ2-4; TRBD2 agrees at 8 bases. V lost 6 bases and J lost 6; bases outside the gene matches: 4. CDR3 size: 13 residues. Germline V gives CDR1 MNHNS, CDR2 SASEGT. CDR3 in amino acids: CASRREGGNIQYF. In DNA, the CDR3 is TGTGCCAGCAGACGGGAGGGCGGAAACATTCAGTACTTC.

V usage is TRBV20-1 and J usage is TRBJ2-3, with unresolved D. Germline CDR1 DFQATT, CDR2 SNEGSKA (reference sequence). V lost 5 bases to trimming and J lost 1 base, with 19 bases between them. This CDR3 is built from 16 residues. The CDR3 sequence: CSASSPTRTGTDTQYF. As DNA, the CDR3 is TGCAGTGCTTCTTCCCCCACTCGGACCGGCACAGATACGCAGTATTTT.

This clonotype was seen a few times. The J gene is TRBJ1-5, the V gene TRBV2; D call uncertain. V was pared by 4 bases and J by 5 bases, with 12 bases between. The CDR3 spans 14 residues. The germline V gene encodes CDR1 SNHLY and CDR2 FYNNEI. CDR3 nucleotides: TGTGCCAGCAGTGTTGAGTCGAACGATCAGCCCCAGCATTTT. Translated: CASSVESNDQPQHF. Complete variable domain (other parts from reference TRBV2 and TRBJ1-5): EPEVTQTPSHQVTQMGQEVILRCVPISNHLYFYWYRQILGQKVEFLVSFYNNEISEKSEIFDDQFSVERPDGSNFTLKIRSTKLEDSAMYFCASSVESNDQPQHFGDGTRLSIL.